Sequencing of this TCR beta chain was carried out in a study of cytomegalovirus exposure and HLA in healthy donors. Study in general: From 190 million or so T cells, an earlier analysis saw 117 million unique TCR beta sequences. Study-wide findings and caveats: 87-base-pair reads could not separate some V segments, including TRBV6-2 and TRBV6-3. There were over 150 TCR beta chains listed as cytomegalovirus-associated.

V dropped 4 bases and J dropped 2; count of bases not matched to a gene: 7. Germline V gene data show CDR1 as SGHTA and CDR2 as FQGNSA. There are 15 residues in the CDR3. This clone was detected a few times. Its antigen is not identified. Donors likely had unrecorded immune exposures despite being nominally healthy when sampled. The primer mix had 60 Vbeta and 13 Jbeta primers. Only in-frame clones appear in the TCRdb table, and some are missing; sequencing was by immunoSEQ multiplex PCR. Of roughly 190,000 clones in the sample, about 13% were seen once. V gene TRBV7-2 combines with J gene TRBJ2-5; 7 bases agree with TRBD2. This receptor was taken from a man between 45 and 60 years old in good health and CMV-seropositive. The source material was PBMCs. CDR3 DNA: TGTGCCAGCAGCTCCCCTCTCGGGGGGCAAGAGACCCAGTACTTC. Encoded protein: CASSSPLGGQETQYF.